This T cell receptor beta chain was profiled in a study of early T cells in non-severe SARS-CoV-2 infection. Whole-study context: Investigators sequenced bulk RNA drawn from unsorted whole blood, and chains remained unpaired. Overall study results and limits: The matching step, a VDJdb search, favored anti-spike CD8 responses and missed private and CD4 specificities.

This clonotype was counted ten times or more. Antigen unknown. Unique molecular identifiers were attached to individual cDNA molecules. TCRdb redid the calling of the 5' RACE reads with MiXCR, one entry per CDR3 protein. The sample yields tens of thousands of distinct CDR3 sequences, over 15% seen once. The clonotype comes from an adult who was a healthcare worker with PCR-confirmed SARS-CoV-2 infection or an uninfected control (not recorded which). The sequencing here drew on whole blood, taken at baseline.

The CDR3 region is CASSLGRGYEQYF. The CDR3 coding sequence is TGTGCCAGCAGTTTGGGACGGGGTTACGAGCAGTACTTC. V is TRBV2 and J is TRBJ2-7; D tentatively reads TRBD1 or TRBD2 (5 bases each). The ends were cut back, 5 bases at V and 4 bases at J, with 12 bases in the middle. The CDR3 contains 13 residues. Germline V lookup: CDR1 SNHLY, CDR2 FYNNEI.